This T cell receptor beta chain was found in a study of blood T cells in healthy people across ages (dated by TCRdb to 2013 to 2016). Turning to the overall study: Template switching captured roughly one uniquely barcoded TCR beta cDNA molecule per two T cells in model experiments. To track age-related changes in TCR beta repertoire diversity, the study relied on deep sequencing normalized with unique cDNA molecular identifiers. Four age groups were formed from the donors: young (average approximately 17 years), middle-aged (approximately 40), aged (62) and long-lived (around 82). To avoid experimental bias, donors of different ages were spread randomly across the sequencing lanes. For two donors (one aged 18 to 29 and one aged 80 or older), the study analyzed two additional independent replicas of 1 million unique cDNA reads from the same blood draw. Paper-wide results and their limitations: Bulk unsorted PBMC profiling prevented conclusive comparison of naive and antigen-experienced compartments. There was a strong correlation between observed TCR beta diversity and the percentage of naive T cells measured by flow cytometry. Total diversity estimates from one million sequenced T cells were considered lower bounds and underestimates. As age increased, observed TCR beta diversity per million T cells dropped in a roughly linear way, and a significant reduction was already evident by age 40. Donor CMV infection status was unknown, potentially confounding age-related changes in expanded clonotypes. The long-lived group showed more naive CD4+ T cells, fewer expanded clones and increased TCR diversity than the aged group, suggesting age selection.

Donors were 30 to 45 systemically healthy Caucasian individuals from Russia aged roughly 6 to 90 years. Each donor gave about 9.8 milliliters of peripheral blood, drawn into EDTA-treated Vacutainer tubes. Ficoll-Paque density-gradient centrifugation was used to isolate PBMCs, with at least 6 million obtained per sample. Trizol reagent was used to extract total RNA from PBMCs, with at least 6 micrograms per sample. For every donor, an aliquot of PBMCs went through flow cytometry to measure the percentages of naive CD45RAhigh/CD27high T cells. Libraries were constructed by 5' RACE. Instrument used: Illumina HiSeq 2500. A second PCR of about 6 to 11 cycles was performed with a sample-barcoded 5' primer and a J-beta primer mix. Each TCR beta cDNA molecule received a unique molecular identifier from a template-switch 5' adaptor carrying 12 random nucleotides. Each sample yielded at least 2.5 million CDR3-containing paired-end reads. The Mint cDNA synthesis kit, primed by a TRBC-specific oligonucleotide, was used to synthesize first-strand cDNA from all RNA. All cDNA was treated with uracil-DNA glycosylase and then went through a first 18-cycle PCR with the universal primers M1SS and BC2_uni_R. In the paper's pipeline: For normalization, 1 million high-quality reads were randomly selected from each sample, with every read carrying a distinct molecular identifier. Reads sharing molecular identifiers were discarded rather than binned into consensus sequences. MiTCR, set to a Q25 quality threshold and the strictest error-elimination algorithm, was used for CDR3 identification, clonotype clustering and error correction. A nonparametric unseen species model using Euler transformation provided a lower-bound estimate of total TCR beta diversity. In-frame beta chains were kept once TCRdb had trimmed the public reads at Q25 with fastp and called clones with MiXCR. Each CDR3 protein gets just one entry, which takes the most common genes and DNA from the rows behind it. The V and J calls shown here were made by TCRdb, not taken from the authors' results. The sample records about 1,000,000 distinct CDR3 sequences, more than 40% of which are singletons. Together, the top ten hold approximately 17% of the sample.

For this clonotype: The antigen this receptor binds is unknown. No base quality information exists; no much larger clone differs at one position.

The TCR was taken from a woman aged 60-75 years in good health. Sequencing was performed on blood.

CDR3 sequence: CASSNGPRTSTDTQYF. The nucleotide sequence is TGTGCCAGCAGTAACGGACCCCGCACTAGCACAGATACGCAGTATTTT. The V gene is TRBV6-6 and the J gene is TRBJ2-3; no D gene can be assigned with confidence. The junction carries 15 bases between V and J, which are trimmed by 5 bases and 0 bases respectively. The CDR3 spans 16 residues, from the cysteine through the phenylalanine. The CDR3 DNA has 48 bases and is translated from base 1. From a lookup of the germline V gene (reference sequence), CDR1 and CDR2 are MNHNY and SVGAGI.